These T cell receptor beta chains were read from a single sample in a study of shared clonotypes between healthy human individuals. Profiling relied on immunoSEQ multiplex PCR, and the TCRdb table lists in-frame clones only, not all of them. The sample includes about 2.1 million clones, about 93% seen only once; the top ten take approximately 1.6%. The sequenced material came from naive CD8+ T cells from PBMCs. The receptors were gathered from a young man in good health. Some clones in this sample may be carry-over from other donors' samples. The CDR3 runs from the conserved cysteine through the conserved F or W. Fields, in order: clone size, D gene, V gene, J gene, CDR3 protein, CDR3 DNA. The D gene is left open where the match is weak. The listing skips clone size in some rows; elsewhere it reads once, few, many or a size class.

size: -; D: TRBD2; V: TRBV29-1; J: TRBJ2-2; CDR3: CSVEVFSGGTGELFF; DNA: TGCAGCGTTGAAGTGTTTAGCGGGGGCACCGGGGAGCTGTTTTTT
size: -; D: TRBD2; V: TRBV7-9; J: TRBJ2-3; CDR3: CASSLWAGGTDTQYF; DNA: TGTGCCAGCAGCCTGTGGGCGGGAGGTACAGATACGCAGTATTTT
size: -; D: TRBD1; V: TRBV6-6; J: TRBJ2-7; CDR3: CASGTGGSYEQYF; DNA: TGTGCCAGCGGAACAGGGGGTTCCTACGAGCAGTACTTC
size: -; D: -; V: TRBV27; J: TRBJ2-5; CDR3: CASSLRLGETQYF; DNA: TGTGCCAGCAGTTTAAGGCTGGGGGAGACCCAGTACTTC
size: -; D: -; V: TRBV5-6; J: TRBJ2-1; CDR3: CASSRGLLQQFF; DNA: TGTGCCAGCAGCCGAGGACTCCTTCAGCAGTTCTTC
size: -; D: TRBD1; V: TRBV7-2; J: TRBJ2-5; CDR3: CASSPRTGQETQYF; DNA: TGTGCCAGCAGCCCCAGGACAGGCCAAGAGACCCAGTACTTC
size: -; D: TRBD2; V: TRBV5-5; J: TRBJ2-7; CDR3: CASTAGVSNYEQYF; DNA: TGTGCCAGCACCGCGGGAGTTTCGAACTACGAGCAGTACTTC
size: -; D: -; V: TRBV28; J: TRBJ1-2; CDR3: CASSHDGLSANYGYTF; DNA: TGTGCCAGCAGCCACGATGGGTTATCAGCTAACTATGGCTACACCTTC
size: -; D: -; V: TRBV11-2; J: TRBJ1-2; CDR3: CASSLVEVSYGYTF; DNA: TGTGCCAGCAGCTTAGTAGAAGTTTCCTATGGCTACACCTTC
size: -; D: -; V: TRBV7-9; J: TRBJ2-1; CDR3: CASSFPEVSAYNEQFF; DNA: TGTGCCAGCAGCTTTCCAGAAGTCTCAGCCTACAATGAGCAGTTCTTC
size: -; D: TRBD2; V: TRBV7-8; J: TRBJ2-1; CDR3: CASSTRSGSFYNEQFF; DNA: TGTGCCAGCAGCACCAGGAGCGGGAGCTTCTACAATGAGCAGTTCTTC
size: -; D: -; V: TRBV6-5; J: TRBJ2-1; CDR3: CASSYISGSSYNEQFF; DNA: TGTGCCAGCAGTTACATTAGTGGCAGCTCCTACAATGAGCAGTTCTTC
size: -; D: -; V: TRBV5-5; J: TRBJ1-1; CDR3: CASSLVPGYTEAFF; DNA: TGTGCCAGCAGCTTGGTACCAGGGTACACTGAAGCTTTCTTT
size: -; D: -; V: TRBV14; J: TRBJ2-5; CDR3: CASSLSKYQETQYF; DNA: TGTGCCAGCAGCCTTAGCAAGTACCAAGAGACCCAGTACTTC
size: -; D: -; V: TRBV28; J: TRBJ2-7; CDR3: CASSPFGSFGEQYF; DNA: TGTGCCAGCAGTCCATTCGGGAGTTTCGGCGAGCAGTACTTC
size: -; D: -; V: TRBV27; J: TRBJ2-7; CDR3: CASGTGSEQYF; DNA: TGTGCCAGCGGTACAGGGTCCGAGCAGTACTTC
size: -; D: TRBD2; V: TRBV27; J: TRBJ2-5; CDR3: CASSAGTSGKETQYF; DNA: TGTGCCAGCAGTGCCGGGACTAGCGGGAAAGAGACCCAGTACTTC
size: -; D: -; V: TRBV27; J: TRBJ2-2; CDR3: CASSLSQNTGELFF; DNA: TGTGCCAGCAGTTTATCCCAAAACACCGGGGAGCTGTTTTTT
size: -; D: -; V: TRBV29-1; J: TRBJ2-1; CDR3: CSVISRGNEQFF; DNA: TGCAGCGTGATTAGTCGGGGGAATGAGCAGTTCTTC
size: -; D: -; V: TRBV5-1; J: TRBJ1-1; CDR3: CASRTLVGANTEAFF; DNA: TGCGCCAGCAGGACCCTCGTGGGGGCGAACACTGAAGCTTTCTTT
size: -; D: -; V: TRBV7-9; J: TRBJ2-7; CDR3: CASSSSGDTGLEQYF; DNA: TGTGCCAGCAGCTCGTCCGGGGACACAGGTTTGGAGCAGTACTTC
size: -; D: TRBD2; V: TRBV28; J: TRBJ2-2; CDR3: CASSLVLAGVGELFF; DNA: TGTGCCAGCAGTTTAGTCCTAGCGGGAGTTGGGGAGCTGTTTTTT
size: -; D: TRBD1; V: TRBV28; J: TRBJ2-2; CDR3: CASSFPQGAGGELFF; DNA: TGTGCCAGCAGTTTTCCGCAGGGGGCGGGCGGGGAGCTGTTTTTT
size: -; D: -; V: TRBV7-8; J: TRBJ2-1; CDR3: CASSLAAGDEYKPNEQFF; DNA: TGTGCCAGCAGCTTAGCCGCCGGGGACGAATATAAACCCAATGAGCAGTTCTTC
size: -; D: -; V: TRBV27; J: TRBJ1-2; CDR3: CASSLSHTANYGYTF; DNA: TGTGCCAGCAGTTTATCCCACACCGCTAACTATGGCTACACCTTC
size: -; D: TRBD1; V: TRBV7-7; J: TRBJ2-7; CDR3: CASSLGTGIYEQYF; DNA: TGTGCCAGCAGCTTAGGGACAGGGATATACGAGCAGTACTTC
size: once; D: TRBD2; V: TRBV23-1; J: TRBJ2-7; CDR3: CASSQSRERNYEQYF; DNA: TGCGCCAGCAGTCAATCGCGGGAGCGGAACTACGAGCAGTACTTC
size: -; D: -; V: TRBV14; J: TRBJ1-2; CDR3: CASSQSQTYGYTF; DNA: TGTGCCAGCAGCCAAAGCCAGACCTATGGCTACACCTTC
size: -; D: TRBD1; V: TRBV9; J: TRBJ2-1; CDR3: CASSVALVTGGNEQFF; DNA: TGTGCCAGCAGCGTCGCCCTCGTGACAGGGGGCAATGAGCAGTTCTTC
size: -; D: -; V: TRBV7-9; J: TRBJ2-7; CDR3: CASSSPLVGDTYEQYF; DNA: TGTGCCAGCAGCTCCCCATTGGTGGGGGATACCTACGAGCAGTACTTC
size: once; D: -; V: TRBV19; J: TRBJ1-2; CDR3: CASTHPFSDGYTF; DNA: TGTGCCAGTACTCACCCCTTTTCGGATGGCTACACCTTC
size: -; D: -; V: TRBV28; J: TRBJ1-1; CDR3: CASSPRDTTEAFF; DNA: TGTGCCAGCAGTCCCCGCGACACCACTGAAGCTTTCTTT
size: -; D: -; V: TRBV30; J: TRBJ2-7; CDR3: CAWSLGGSYEQYF; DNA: TGTGCCTGGAGTTTAGGGGGGAGCTACGAGCAGTACTTC
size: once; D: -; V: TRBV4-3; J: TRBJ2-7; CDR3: CASSPSSIDYEQYF; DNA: TGCGCCAGCAGCCCCTCAAGCATTGACTACGAGCAGTACTTC
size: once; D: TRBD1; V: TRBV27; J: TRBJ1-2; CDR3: CASRTMTGPSYGYTF; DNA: TGTGCCAGCAGGACAATGACAGGGCCTAGCTATGGCTACACCTTC
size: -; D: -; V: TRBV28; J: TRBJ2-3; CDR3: CASSFDFGGTQYF; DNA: TGTGCCAGCAGTTTCGACTTCGGGGGTACGCAGTATTTT
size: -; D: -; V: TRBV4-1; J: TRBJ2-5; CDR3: CASSPNPGLETQYF; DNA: TGCGCCAGCAGCCCAAACCCAGGGCTAGAGACCCAGTACTTC
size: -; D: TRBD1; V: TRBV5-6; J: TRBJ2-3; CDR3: CASSHGQGPPKYTDTQYF; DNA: TGTGCCAGCAGCCACGGACAGGGGCCCCCGAAATACACAGATACGCAGTATTTT
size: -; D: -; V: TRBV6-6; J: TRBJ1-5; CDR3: CASGRVNQPQHF; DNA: TGTGCCAGCGGAAGGGTCAATCAGCCCCAGCATTTT
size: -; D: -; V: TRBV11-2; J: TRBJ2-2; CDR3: CASSLDGPHGETGELFF; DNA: TGTGCCAGCAGCTTAGATGGGCCTCACGGGGAGACCGGGGAGCTGTTTTTT
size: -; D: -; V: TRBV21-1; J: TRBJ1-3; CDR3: CASGYCYGLSGNTIYF; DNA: TGTGCCAGCGGGTACTGCTATGGGCTCTCTGGAAACACCATATATTTT
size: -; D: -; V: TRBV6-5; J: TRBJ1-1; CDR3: CASSYGLKNTEAFF; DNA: TGTGCCAGCAGTTACGGGCTGAAGAACACTGAAGCTTTCTTT
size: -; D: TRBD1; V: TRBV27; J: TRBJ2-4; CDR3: CASSLMQGAVSQYF; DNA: TGTGCCAGCAGTTTAATGCAGGGGGCGGTGAGTCAGTACTTC
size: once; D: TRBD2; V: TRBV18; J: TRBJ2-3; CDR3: CASSLSGIGDTQYF; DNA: TGTGCCAGCTCACTTAGCGGGATTGGAGATACGCAGTATTTT
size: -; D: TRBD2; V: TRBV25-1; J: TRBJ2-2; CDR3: CASSEGTSGRNTGELFF; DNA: TGTGCCAGCAGTGAAGGAACTAGCGGGAGGAACACCGGGGAGCTGTTTTTT
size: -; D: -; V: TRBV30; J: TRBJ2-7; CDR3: CAWSVASGVYEQYF; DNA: TGTGCCTGGAGTGTCGCGTCGGGAGTTTACGAGCAGTACTTC